This T cell receptor beta chain derives from a study of blood T cell repertoires in COVID-19. Study overall: T cells, B-cell-depleted T cells, or PBMCs provided the cDNA or gDNA that served as material.

This CDR3 has 15 amino acids. V was clipped by 6 bases and J by 8 bases, with 20 bases between them. Germline values: CDR1 LGHDT, CDR2 YNNKEL (reference sequence). In the original analysis: Reference gene primers were amplified, and this amplification served to estimate nucleated cell counts. This table comes from immunoSEQ multiplex PCR, and its TCRdb copy is limited to in-frame clones, with some not included. V and J calls and clone size are given by that table; D and trimming were obtained from the DNA. This table has about 39,000 clones, approximately 91% appearing once. This receptor was taken from a man over 45 with active COVID-19. Sequenced material: peripheral blood. This rearrangement joins TRBV3-1 (or the pseudogene TRBV3-2) to TRBJ2-1; TRBD1 is a possible D gene (5 bases). The CDR3 spells CASRDAPGKRYEQFF. In DNA, the CDR3 is TGTGCCAGCAGGGACGCTCCAGGGAAACGCTATGAGCAGTTCTTC.